These T cell receptor beta chains were read from a single sample in a study of shared clonotypes between healthy human individuals. The repertoire was sequenced with immunoSEQ multiplex PCR; TCRdb's copy has only in-frame clones and lacks some. In the table there are roughly 1.5 million clones, 98% of which are singletons. What was sequenced was naive CD4+ T cells sorted from blood. The receptors were sampled from a man aged 25-40 years in good health. Each CDR3 is given with its conserved first and last residue. Each record gives: clone size, V gene, CDR3 protein. Size is stated for part of the rows, as once, few or many counts, or as a class when the clone is expanded.

clone size: -; V gene: TRBV19; CDR3 protein: CASSILGTAEAFF
clone size: -; V gene: TRBV29-1; CDR3 protein: CSVEDGGRRSQYF
clone size: -; V gene: TRBV7-6; CDR3 protein: CASSPITGALYVEQFF
clone size: -; V gene: TRBV20-1; CDR3 protein: CSAGLQGEQFF
clone size: once; V gene: TRBV12-5; CDR3 protein: CASGLEDRATIYF
clone size: -; V gene: TRBV4-3; CDR3 protein: CASSQETATQISYEQYF
clone size: -; V gene: TRBV10-2; CDR3 protein: CASSIKTGNYGYTF
clone size: -; V gene: TRBV27; CDR3 protein: CASSSRLPDTQYF
clone size: -; V gene: TRBV10-3; CDR3 protein: CAAKGQPNTEAFF
clone size: -; V gene: TRBV13; CDR3 protein: CATTGTGAGNTIYF
clone size: -; V gene: TRBV10-2; CDR3 protein: CASSLGTNKETQYF
clone size: -; V gene: TRBV30; CDR3 protein: CAWSVARPPKYNEQFF
clone size: few; V gene: TRBV6-5; CDR3 protein: CASNPGNAGNTIYF
clone size: -; V gene: TRBV11-3; CDR3 protein: CASSLRDRSSYEQYF
clone size: -; V gene: TRBV4-3; CDR3 protein: CASSQDRGVTGELFF
clone size: -; V gene: TRBV6-1; CDR3 protein: CASSELLAGVEQYF
clone size: -; V gene: TRBV9; CDR3 protein: CASSVEPNYGYTF
clone size: -; V gene: TRBV5-1; CDR3 protein: CASTPGGAREVLTF
clone size: -; V gene: TRBV5-1; CDR3 protein: CASSLVDLQLTGELFF
clone size: -; V gene: TRBV30; CDR3 protein: CAWSAYDTDTQYF
clone size: -; V gene: TRBV5-1; CDR3 protein: CASSLEGGGYNEQFF
clone size: -; V gene: TRBV4-1; CDR3 protein: CASSQPGQGGGYTF
clone size: -; V gene: TRBV5-1; CDR3 protein: CASSKSWQGVPDTQYF
clone size: -; V gene: TRBV10-1; CDR3 protein: CASSGGPGQVQVSGANVLTF
clone size: -; V gene: TRBV5-8; CDR3 protein: CASSQYAGGNGNQPQHF
clone size: -; V gene: TRBV18; CDR3 protein: CASSRSMGETQYF
clone size: -; V gene: TRBV6-1; CDR3 protein: CALRKGSLANYGYTF
clone size: -; V gene: TRBV29-1; CDR3 protein: CSVGAGGYNEQFF
clone size: -; V gene: TRBV5-1; CDR3 protein: CASSSPFSRNTGELFF
clone size: -; V gene: TRBV18; CDR3 protein: CASSPPGLAGVTDTQYF
clone size: -; V gene: TRBV27; CDR3 protein: CASSRTSGINNEQFF
clone size: -; V gene: TRBV6-4; CDR3 protein: CASSSQTTDTQYF
clone size: -; V gene: TRBV7-9; CDR3 protein: CASSLGQQNTIYF
clone size: -; V gene: TRBV9; CDR3 protein: CASSVGYLAYEQYF
clone size: -; V gene: TRBV5-1; CDR3 protein: CASSLTAGGSYEQYF
clone size: -; V gene: TRBV30; CDR3 protein: CACRQELYEQYF
clone size: -; V gene: TRBV7-9; CDR3 protein: CASSTGGGYNEQFF
clone size: -; V gene: TRBV18; CDR3 protein: CASSPSTGNDGYTF
clone size: -; V gene: TRBV27; CDR3 protein: CASSSGSTQGTDTQYF
clone size: -; V gene: TRBV4-3; CDR3 protein: CASSQERWGGGEQFF
clone size: -; V gene: TRBV19; CDR3 protein: CASRRTGGPNQPQHF
clone size: -; V gene: TRBV27; CDR3 protein: CASTPLAGADTQYF
clone size: -; V gene: TRBV27; CDR3 protein: CASRPEPAGQAANFNEKLFF
clone size: -; V gene: TRBV5-8; CDR3 protein: CASSRDRWNTEAFF
clone size: -; V gene: TRBV11-2; CDR3 protein: CASSPRGRAVNEQFF
clone size: -; V gene: TRBV7-3; CDR3 protein: CASSPRRMSEQFF
clone size: -; V gene: TRBV5-1; CDR3 protein: CASSLLADTQYF
clone size: once; V gene: TRBV5-1; CDR3 protein: CASSSQASGGTYEQYF
clone size: -; V gene: TRBV7-9; CDR3 protein: CASSMANTQYF
clone size: -; V gene: TRBV6-1; CDR3 protein: CASVTSGGRTDTQYF
clone size: -; V gene: TRBV7-2; CDR3 protein: CASSTPPGTLGRGTQYF
clone size: -; V gene: TRBV5-1; CDR3 protein: CASSRATSGSGNNEQFF
clone size: -; V gene: TRBV9; CDR3 protein: CASSAGTGQETQYF
clone size: -; V gene: TRBV5-1; CDR3 protein: CASSGTRQGGEKLFF
clone size: -; V gene: TRBV5-1; CDR3 protein: CASSQNPLAGYEQYF